This T cell receptor (beta chain) was captured by sequencing in a study of beta chain features in type 1 diabetes. The authors reverse transcribed all of the isolated RNA, so sequencing captured expressed TCRB transcripts. Method: immunoSEQ multiplex PCR; TCRdb's copy keeps in-frame clones and lacks some. The data show almost 350,000 clones, around a fifth seen once. The CDR3 totals 13 residues. Germline assignment: CDR1 SGHNT and CDR2 YYREEE (reference sequence). V was cut by 0 bases and J by 2 bases, with 6 bases left in between. This clone was seen a few times. The TCR comes from a young woman in good health. Material: naive CD4+ T cells from blood. V is TRBV5-4 and J is TRBJ2-7, with D hard to call. The CDR3 DNA follows: TGTGCCAGCAGCTTGGACCTAACCTACGAGCAGTACTTC. Residues: CASSLDLTYEQYF.